This T cell receptor (beta chain) was captured in a study of OX40 agonist ivuxolimab in advanced cancers. Study context: Hepatocellular carcinoma, melanoma, renal cell or head and neck cancer occurred in dose-escalation patients.

This table comes from immunoSEQ multiplex PCR, and its TCRdb copy is limited to in-frame clones, with some not included. Here the sample spans tens of thousands of clones, 70% to 85% being singletons. This CDR3 is 11 amino acids long. V was shortened by 6 bases and J by 2 bases, with 4 bases between the two germline ends. CDR1 and CDR2 from the germline V gene are SNHLY and FYNNEI. This TCR came from an adult with an advanced solid tumor such as melanoma, head and neck, liver or kidney cancer. Sample: CD4+ or CD8+ T cells sorted from blood, taken in a trial of the OX40 agonist ivuxolimab. J is TRBJ2-5 and V is TRBV2; no firm D call. In DNA form, the CDR3 reads TGTGCCAGCAGCGAACAAGAGACCCAGTACTTC. Protein product: CASSEQETQYF. The entire variable domain, with the rest obtained from reference TRBV2 and TRBJ2-5, is as follows: EPEVTQTPSHQVTQMGQEVILRCVPISNHLYFYWYRQILGQKVEFLVSFYNNEISEKSEIFDDQFSVERPDGSNFTLKIRSTKLEDSAMYFCASSEQETQYFGPGTRLLVL.